The following is a T cell receptor beta chain sequence with its context. This CDR3 spans 12 amino acids. Germline CDR1 reads MNHEY; CDR2 reads SVGAGI. V was cut by 6 bases and J by 6 bases, with 11 bases left in between. This entry belongs to a study of blood T cell repertoires in COVID-19. The wider study: Samples taken during acute and convalescent COVID-19 were collected in the United States, Italy and Spain. T cells, B-cell-depleted T cells, or PBMCs provided the cDNA or gDNA that served as material.

TCRdb's table, derived via immunoSEQ multiplex PCR, lists solely in-frame clones and lacks some. The sample gives about 300,000 clones, more than 70% of which show up once; 1.5% to 2% is in the top ten. Seattle patients were enrolled while actively infected and followed longitudinally. The sequence derives from a woman in her 30s with COVID-19, enrolled during active disease. This chain connects TRBV6-5 to TRBJ2-5, with D possibly matching TRBD1 (6 bases). The sequenced sample was peripheral blood. The CDR3 DNA reads TGTGCCAGCAGATCAGGGGAGCAGACCCAGTACTTC. It codes for CASRSGEQTQYF.